The next 2 T cell receptor beta chains were all read from a single sample in a study of shared clonotypes between healthy human individuals. TCRdb's copy holds only in-frame clones and misses some; the assay was immunoSEQ multiplex PCR. The repertoire includes 450,000 to 550,000 clones, around 74% of them detected once, and over 10% sits in the top ten. Sequencing input: PBMCs. All receptors come from a woman aged 40 to 50 in good health. Some clones in this sample may be carry-over from other donors' samples.

V and J are TRBV11-3 and TRBJ2-1, with D perhaps matching TRBD1 or TRBD2 (5 bases each). Germline V gives CDR1 SGHNT, CDR2 YENEEA. The CDR3 runs 14 residues. V was shortened by 5 bases and J by 5 bases, with 13 bases between the two germline ends. The CDR3 DNA sequence: TGTGCCAGCAGCCGAGGGACGGACAACAATGAGCAGTTCTTC. Its translation is CASSRGTDNNEQFF.

The chain couples TRBV5-1 to TRBJ2-3, with 8 bases matching TRBD2. V dropped 4 bases and J dropped 0; count of bases not matched to a gene: 7. This CDR3 region has 16 residues. CDR1 and CDR2 from the germline V gene are SGHRS and YFSETQ. The CDR3 protein is CASSPRTSLSTDTQYF. CDR3 nucleotide sequence: TGCGCCAGCAGCCCTAGGACTAGCCTAAGCACAGATACGCAGTATTTT.